A selection of T cell receptor beta chains follows, all from one sample in a study of T cells in localized non-small cell lung cancer. The protocol was immunoSEQ multiplex PCR, while the TCRdb copy is restricted to in-frame clones and leaves out a portion. Of approximately 31,000 clones in the sample, 65% to 90% are singletons; the top ten hold less than 5%. Sequences were derived from peripheral blood, sampled before any cancer treatment. The receptors derive from a male donor aged 60 or over with stage III lung adenocarcinoma. The CDR3 runs from the conserved cysteine through the conserved F or W. Fields, in order: V gene, CDR3 length, clone size, D gene, J gene, CDR3 protein, CDR3 DNA. D genes are given only for firm matches. Clone size is given for some rows only: seen once, a few or many times, or a class if the clone is expanded.

V: TRBV5-1; length: 14; size: NA; D: TRBD1; J: TRBJ1-1; CDR3: CASSVQGKDTEAFF; DNA: TGCGCCAGCAGTGTACAGGGGAAGGACACTGAAGCTTTCTTT
V: TRBV29-1; length: 12; size: NA; D: NA; J: TRBJ2-3; CDR3: CSVDRGTDTQYF; DNA: TGCAGCGTTGACAGGGGTACAGATACGCAGTATTTT
V: TRBV5-1; length: 16; size: NA; D: NA; J: TRBJ2-3; CDR3: CASSLGSGFRTDTQYF; DNA: TGCGCCAGCAGCTTGGGGTCGGGATTTAGGACAGATACGCAGTATTTT
V: TRBV5-1; length: 14; size: NA; D: NA; J: TRBJ1-5; CDR3: CASSLAQGHQPQHF; DNA: TGTGCCAGCAGCTTGGCGCAGGGGCATCAGCCCCAGCATTTT
V: TRBV18; length: 18; size: NA; D: TRBD1; J: TRBJ2-7; CDR3: CASSPPFGQGANSYEQYF; DNA: TGTGCCAGCTCACCTCCTTTTGGACAGGGGGCAAACTCCTACGAGCAGTACTTC
V: TRBV19; length: 13; size: NA; D: NA; J: TRBJ1-1; CDR3: CASTDSTNTEAFF; DNA: TGTGCCAGTACGGACAGCACGAACACTGAAGCTTTCTTT
V: TRBV7-8; length: 14; size: NA; D: NA; J: TRBJ1-2; CDR3: CASTLTGIVGSYTF; DNA: TGTGCCAGCACCCTAACGGGCATCGTCGGTAGCTACACCTTC
V: TRBV6-6; length: 15; size: NA; D: TRBD2; J: TRBJ2-5; CDR3: CASGPGLTRQETQYF; DNA: TGTGCCAGCGGACCGGGACTAACCCGCCAAGAGACCCAGTACTTC
V: TRBV7-9; length: 15; size: once; D: NA; J: TRBJ1-5; CDR3: CASSSGPIPNQPQHF; DNA: TGTGCCAGCAGCTCGGGACCGATCCCCAATCAGCCCCAGCATTTT
V: TRBV18; length: 16; size: NA; D: NA; J: TRBJ2-7; CDR3: CASSPRSRDTGNEQYF; DNA: TGTGCCAGCTCACCACGGAGCCGGGACACCGGGAACGAGCAGTACTTC
V: TRBV19; length: 15; size: few; D: NA; J: TRBJ2-3; CDR3: CATSPPGSMADTQYF; DNA: TGTGCCACATCCCCCCCCGGGAGTATGGCAGATACGCAGTATTTT
V: TRBV29-1; length: 14; size: NA; D: TRBD1; J: TRBJ2-1; CDR3: CSASGQGVNNEQFF; DNA: TGCAGCGCTTCCGGACAGGGGGTAAACAATGAGCAGTTCTTC
V: TRBV7-9; length: 16; size: NA; D: NA; J: TRBJ1-6; CDR3: CASQRFLSHYNSPLHF; DNA: TGTGCCAGTCAGCGCTTCTTATCACATTATAATTCACCCCTCCACTTT
V: TRBV19; length: 14; size: few; D: NA; J: TRBJ1-2; CDR3: CASSIGTSNYGYTF; DNA: TGTGCCAGTAGTATAGGGACTTCTAACTATGGCTACACCTTC